The 12 T cell receptor beta chains below come from one sample, sequenced in a study of PD-L1 blockade in urothelial cancer. The time point is: peripheral blood 6 weeks after treatment start. The repertoire was sequenced with immunoSEQ multiplex PCR; TCRdb's copy has only in-frame clones and lacks some. The sample holds fewer than 85,000 clones; more than 70% are singletons and the top ten take roughly 12%. The source material was PBMCs, sampled around atezolizumab (anti-PD-L1) treatment. These receptors originate from a man aged 55-75 years with urothelial cancer.

The V call is TRBV10-1, the J call TRBJ2-2; 12 bases line up with TRBD2. The V segment lost 6 bases and the J segment 5 bases; nucleotides outside the gene matches: 7. In germline, CDR1 is WNHNN, CDR2 SYGVQD (reference sequence). The CDR3 consists of 16 residues. CDR3 amino acids: CASRQLAGGGTGELFF. CDR3 nucleotides: TGCGCCAGCAGACAGCTAGCGGGGGGGGGAACCGGGGAGCTGTTTTTT.

V is TRBV19 and J is TRBJ2-2, with D hard to call. The CDR3 is made up of 13 amino acids. V lost 5 bases, J lost 2 bases, and 6 bases lay in between. Germline V gene lookup returns CDR1 LNHDA and CDR2 SQIVND (reference sequence). In nucleotides, the CDR3 is TGTGCCAGTAGTCTACTAAACACCGGGGAGCTGTTTTTT. It codes for CASSLLNTGELFF.

The chain combines TRBV19 with TRBJ1-2; 7 bases line up with TRBD1. Per the germline V gene, CDR1 is LNHDA and CDR2 is SQIVND (reference sequence). The CDR3 extends over 14 amino acids. After removal of 10 bases from V and 2 bases from J, the junction contained 10 bases not matched to a gene. The CDR3 DNA is TGTGCCACCACAGTCTCGACAGGGAACTATGGCTACACCTTC. Translated, it gives CATTVSTGNYGYTF.

This rearrangement joins TRBV18 to TRBJ1-5; D is ambiguous. V was shortened by 4 bases and J by 8 bases, with 15 bases between the two germline ends. Germline V gene lookup returns CDR1 KGHSH and CDR2 LQKENI. CDR3 size: 14 residues. Here the CDR3 reads CASSLLTSREPQHF. For the CDR3, the DNA is TGTGCCAGCTCACTCCTGACTAGCAGAGAGCCCCAGCATTTT.

This clone was recorded once. V and J are TRBV4-1 and TRBJ1-3; D is unclear. In germline, CDR1 is MGHRA, CDR2 YSYEKL. Trimming took 0 bases from V and 4 from J, leaving 7 bases between them. The CDR3 contains 14 residues. CDR3 region: CASSQDLPGNTIYF. The CDR3 coding sequence is TGCGCCAGCAGCCAAGATCTTCCCGGAAACACCATATATTTT.

The rearrangement links TRBV10-3 to TRBJ1-5; TRBD1 is a possible D gene (5 bases). CDR3 length equals 13 residues. With 2 bases removed from V and 4 bases from J, the gap between germline ends came to 6 bases. In germline, CDR1 is ENHRY, CDR2 SYGVKD. DNA of the CDR3: TGTGCCATCAGTGAGGGGGGGAATCAGCCCCAGCATTTT. Translation gives CAISEGGNQPQHF.

The chain couples TRBV19 to TRBJ1-5, with TRBD1 matching over 9 bases. Trimming removed 5 bases from V and 3 bases from J; junction bases left unmatched: 11. The CDR3 loop spans 17 amino acids. Germline loops: CDR1 LNHDA, CDR2 SQIVND (reference sequence). CDR3 protein: CASSSGQGGLINQPQHF. As DNA, the CDR3 is TGTGCCAGTAGTTCGGGACAGGGAGGGTTGATCAATCAGCCCCAGCATTTT.

The chain has TRBV13 and TRBJ2-1; the match to TRBD2 covers 8 bases. Germline trimming cut 3 bases from V and 10 bases from J; bases unmatched to any gene: 8. The CDR3 is made up of 14 amino acids. Germline values: CDR1 PRHDT, CDR2 FYEKMQ (reference sequence). The CDR3 region is CASSLSGGAGEQFF. CDR3 coding DNA: TGTGCCAGCAGCTTGTCCGGGGGGGCTGGAGAGCAGTTCTTC. Based on the CDR3 plus reference TRBV13 and TRBJ2-1, the full variable domain is AAGVIQSPRHLIKEKRETATLKCYPIPRHDTVYWYQQGPGQDPQFLISFYEKMQSDKGSIPDRFSAQQFSDYHSELNMSSLELGDSALYFCASSLSGGAGEQFFGPGTRLTVL.

The CDR3 DNA sequence: TGTGCCAGCAGTTTATTTGGAGCGACGGCCTCTGGAAACACCATATATTTT. It encodes CASSLFGATASGNTIYF. The chain carries TRBV28 and TRBJ1-3, with D hard to call. V lost 1 base and J lost 0, with 13 bases in between. The length of the CDR3 is 17 residues. Germline loops: CDR1 MDHEN, CDR2 SYDVKM.

The genes are TRBV5-1 and TRBJ2-7, with D possibly being TRBD2 (5 bases). This CDR3 has 13 amino acids. Germline values: CDR1 SGHRS, CDR2 YFSETQ. Deletions cut 4 bases from V and 6 bases from J, with 14 bases between. The CDR3 nucleotides read TGCGCCAGCAGCGCGGGCGGGCCCGGCGAGCAGTACTTC. It encodes CASSAGGPGEQYF.

This chain links TRBV6-1 with TRBJ2-4; 7 positions match TRBD1. The trim removed 4 bases at V and 9 bases at J, leaving 15 bases unmatched. CDR3 length: 16 amino acids. Germline CDR1 and CDR2: MNHNS and SASEGT. Written as DNA, the CDR3 is TGTGCCAGCAGTGGAGGTTCGACAGGGCCGGAGACCATTCAGTACTTC. Residues: CASSGGSTGPETIQYF.

In its sample, this clone was seen once. The chain has TRBV6-5 and TRBJ2-7; tentative D call: TRBD2 (5 bases). The CDR3 totals 15 residues. V was clipped by 4 bases and J by 2 bases, with 15 bases between them. The germline V gene encodes CDR1 MNHEY and CDR2 SVGAGI. Written as DNA, the CDR3 is TGTGCCAGCAGTTGGACGGGGAGTGGGGCCTACGAGCAGTACTTC. Translated, it gives CASSWTGSGAYEQYF.